This T cell receptor (beta chain) is drawn from a study of Ad26.COV2.S vaccination and SARS-CoV-2 variants. On the study more broadly: The vaccine Ad26.COV2.S was put into the muscle once, or twice with 56 days between. The study's findings and limits: Similar non-spike TCR breadth was seen in vaccine and placebo recipients.

Concerning this clone itself: The antigen is unknown.

Repertoires were generated with immunoSEQ multiplex PCR, while TCRdb's copy carries only in-frame clones and drops some. The data contain about 430,000 clones, over 75% of them singletons. Described treatment: some 20 received Ad26.COV2.S at low or high dose, single or two shots; about 5 received placebo; per-sample allocation not given. Day 63 after the first vaccine or placebo injection was the time point for sampling. There are 17 residues in the CDR3. Germline trimming cut 3 bases from V and 7 bases from J; bases unmatched to any gene: 14. Germline loops: CDR1 KGHSH, CDR2 LQKENI. The gene calls are TRBV18 and TRBJ2-1, with TRBD1 matching 8 bases. The receptor was derived from a person aged 18-65 years who received the Ad26.COV2.S COVID-19 vaccine or a placebo. This sample comprised peripheral blood, obtained in a trial of Ad26.COV2.S vaccine versus placebo. The CDR3: CASSPLRAGGDWNEQFF. The CDR3 region has the DNA TGTGCCAGCTCACCCTTGAGGGCAGGGGGCGATTGGAATGAGCAGTTCTTC.